Listed here are 27 T cell receptor beta chains from one sample, sequenced in a study of CD8+ T cells in alopecia areata. Extracted RNA was reverse transcribed into cDNA, the sequencing template. Sequenced by immunoSEQ multiplex PCR; TCRdb stores in-frame clones only, minus some. The sample contains some 180,000 clones, 63% of which appear only once. Sequenced here: CD4+ T cells sorted from blood, sampled at week 0. These receptor sequences come from a human donor with alopecia areata.

The chain joins TRBV6-5 to TRBJ1-2; 7 bases are a match to TRBD1. The germline V gene has CDR1 MNHEY and CDR2 SVGAGI. This CDR3 has 14 amino acids. The trim removed 6 bases at V and 4 bases at J, leaving 8 bases unmatched. CDR3 residues: CASSLETGSYGYTF. The CDR3 nucleotides read TGTGCCAGCAGCCTAGAGACAGGGAGCTATGGCTACACCTTC.

A few counts support this clone. The rearrangement joins TRBV29-1 to TRBJ2-1; TRBD1 aligns across 10 bases. The CDR3 totals 15 residues. Germline loops: CDR1 SQVTM, CDR2 ANQGSEA. J was trimmed by 3 bases and V by 0 bases; bases with no gene match: 2. The DNA of the CDR3 is TGCAGCGTTGAAGATCGGGACAGGGGCTACAATGAGCAGTTCTTC. As protein: CSVEDRDRGYNEQFF.

The chain combines TRBV11-2 with TRBJ2-7; the D is unclear. CDR1 and CDR2 from the germline V gene are SGHAT and FQNNGV. V lost 0 bases, J lost 2 bases, and 14 bases lay in between. The CDR3 extends over 16 amino acids. Written as DNA, the CDR3 is TGTGCCAGCAGCTTAGACTGGGCAGGACCTCCCTACGAGCAGTACTTC. Its translation is CASSLDWAGPPYEQYF.

The V gene is TRBV30, the J gene TRBJ2-6; D might be TRBD1 (5 bases). Trimming removed 8 bases from V and 1 base from J, with 9 bases in between. This CDR3 has 13 amino acids. Germline V lookup: CDR1 GTSNPN, CDR2 SVGIG (reference sequence). DNA for the CDR3: TGTGCCCAAGGGGTGTCTGGGGCCAACGTCCTGACTTTC. This codes for CAQGVSGANVLTF.

The chain couples TRBV4-3 to TRBJ1-6; D unclear. Between the trimmed V and J ends, which lost 1 base and 6 bases, there was a span of 1 base. The CDR3 is 12 amino acids. Germline CDR1 LGHNA, CDR2 YSLEER. The CDR3 coding sequence is TGCGCCAGCAGCCAAGCTAATTCACCCCTCCACTTT. It yields the protein CASSQANSPLHF.

The chain joins TRBV27 to TRBJ1-5; D remains ambiguous. The germline CDR1 and CDR2 sequences are MNHEY and SMNVEV (reference sequence). The CDR3 loop spans 14 amino acids. Trimming removed 3 bases from V and 2 bases from J, with 8 bases in between. The CDR3 sequence: CASSFGQGNQPQHF. CDR3 coding DNA: TGTGCCAGCAGTTTCGGGCAGGGCAATCAGCCCCAGCATTTT.

V gene TRBV5-6 combines with J gene TRBJ2-1; D gene unclear. Deletions cut 0 bases from V and 6 bases from J, with 4 bases between. Germline loops: CDR1 SGHDT, CDR2 YYEEEE. The CDR3 spans 12 residues. The CDR3 spells CASSLVSNEQFF. The DNA of the CDR3 is TGTGCCAGCAGCTTGGTCAGCAATGAGCAGTTCTTC.

The rearrangement joins TRBV9 to TRBJ1-2, with 8 bases matching TRBD1. Germline CDR1 is SGDLS and CDR2 is YYNGEE. Losses at the gene ends were 4 bases for V and 6 bases for J; bases not matched to a gene: 11. This CDR3 region has 15 residues. Written as DNA, the CDR3 is TGTGCCAGCAGCCTAAGCCTTGACAGGGGTGATGGCTACACCTTC. The encoded protein is CASSLSLDRGDGYTF.

V usage is TRBV13 and J usage is TRBJ2-3, with unresolved D. V lost 3 bases and J lost 6, with 4 bases in between. CDR3 length equals 11 residues. CDR1 and CDR2 (germline): PRHDT, FYEKMQ (reference sequence). The CDR3 loop is CASSFFDTQYF. The CDR3 nucleotides are TGTGCCAGCAGCTTCTTTGATACGCAGTATTTT.

The chain links TRBV5-1 to TRBJ1-1; tentatively, D is TRBD1 (5 bases). Trimming cost V 3 bases and J 7 bases, with 19 bases left between them. Germline V gene sequence: CDR1 SGHRS, CDR2 YFSETQ. The CDR3 totals 15 residues. In nucleotides, the CDR3 is TGCGCCAGCAGCTCCGGACACTCTCCGGGAGATGAAGCTTTCTTT. It codes for CASSSGHSPGDEAFF.

CDR3 in amino acids: CATSRDQTYEQYF. Here the CDR3 DNA reads TGTGCCACCAGCAGAGATCAAACCTACGAGCAGTACTTC. V is TRBV15 and J is TRBJ2-7; D is uncertain. Trimming stripped 0 bases from V and 2 bases from J, with 5 bases between. CDR1 LNHNV and CDR2 YYDKDF come from the germline V gene (reference sequence). The CDR3 spans 13 residues.

The rearrangement uses TRBV11-2 and TRBJ2-6; TRBD1 matches 7 bases. V lost 5 bases, J lost 0 bases, and 10 bases stayed unmatched. The CDR3 spans 18 residues. Germline assignment: CDR1 SGHAT and CDR2 FQNNGV. DNA of the CDR3: TGTGCCAGCAGCGGCACCGGGACAGCCCGCTCTGGGGCCAACGTCCTGACTTTC. Its protein product is CASSGTGTARSGANVLTF. The variable domain in full, completed from reference TRBV11-2 and TRBJ2-6, reads EAGVAQSPRYKIIEKRQSVAFWCNPISGHATLYWYQQILGQGPKLLIQFQNNGVVDDSQLPKDRFSAERLKGVDSTLKIQPAKLEDSAVYLCASSGTGTARSGANVLTFGAGSRLTVL.

The chain links TRBV19 to TRBJ1-3; possible D gene TRBD1, 6 bases. The germline gives CDR1 LNHDA, CDR2 SQIVND (reference sequence). The V end lost 7 bases, the J end lost 0 bases, and 13 bases lay between the germline ends. The CDR3 loop spans 15 amino acids. CDR3 residues: CASKVGDISGNTIYF. CDR3 coding DNA: TGTGCCAGTAAGGTTGGGGACATCTCTGGAAACACCATATATTTT. The variable domain in full, with the rest retrieved from reference TRBV19 and TRBJ1-3, is DGGITQSPKYLFRKEGQNVTLSCEQNLNHDAMYWYRQDPGQGLRLIYYSQIVNDFQKGDIAEGYSVSREKKESFPLTVTSAQKNPTAFYLCASKVGDISGNTIYFGEGSWLTVV.

The chain is built from TRBV7-2 and TRBJ2-1; 8 nucleotides match TRBD2. The CDR3 has 13 residues. Germline CDR1 is SGHTA and CDR2 is FQGNSA. The V and J ends lost 10 bases and 2 bases, in that order; junction bases with no gene match: 4. CDR3 in DNA: TGTGCCACGGGCGGGGGGACCTACAATGAGCAGTTCTTC. This translates into CATGGGTYNEQFF.

The V and J genes are TRBV6-5 and TRBJ2-5, with 7 bases matching TRBD2. J gave up 4 bases and V 0 bases, and 5 bases lay outside the gene matches. CDR1 MNHEY and CDR2 SVGAGI come from the germline V gene. The CDR3 consists of 15 residues. CDR3 DNA: TGTGCCAGCAGTTACTCTTGGACTAGTTCAGAGACCCAGTACTTC. This translates into CASSYSWTSSETQYF.

CDR3 nucleotides: TGTGCCTGGGGACAAGATAGCAATCAGCCCCAGCATTTT. The encoded protein is CAWGQDSNQPQHF. V gene TRBV30 combines with J gene TRBJ1-5; a weak D match, TRBD1 (5 bases). The length of the CDR3 is 13 residues. Germline CDR1 is GTSNPN and CDR2 is SVGIG (reference sequence). Trimming pared 5 bases from V and 0 bases from J, leaving 8 bases between.

This sequence joins TRBV29-1 and TRBJ2-7; the D is unclear. The CDR3 is 12 residues long. Germline lookup yields CDR1 SQVTM and CDR2 ANQGSEA. V dropped 4 bases and J dropped 4 bases, with 11 bases sitting between them. CDR3: CSVGGRTYEQYF. DNA for the CDR3: TGCAGCGTTGGCGGCAGAACTTACGAGCAGTACTTC.

The rearrangement joins TRBV27 to TRBJ1-2; tentative D call: TRBD1 (5 bases). The CDR3 is 14 amino acids. V lost 3 bases and J 5 bases, leaving 13 bases between the germline ends. Germline V gene data show CDR1 as MNHEY and CDR2 as SMNVEV (reference sequence). The chain's CDR3 is CASSLYWKGYGYTF. The CDR3 nucleotides read TGTGCCAGCAGTTTGTATTGGAAGGGGTATGGCTACACCTTC.

V and J are TRBV2 and TRBJ1-1; 7 positions match TRBD1. CDR3 length: 12 amino acids. The ends lost 11 bases at V and 0 bases at J; junction bases unmatched: 3. CDR1 and CDR2 from the germline V gene are SNHLY and FYNNEI. CDR3 sequence: CAGQAMNTEAFF. CDR3 nucleotides: TGTGCCGGACAGGCCATGAACACTGAAGCTTTCTTT.

J is TRBJ1-4 and V is TRBV19; 10 bases match TRBD1. V trimming: 5 bases; J trimming: 9 bases; junction bases outside the gene matches: 6. Germline CDR1 and CDR2: LNHDA and SQIVND (reference sequence). The CDR3 loop spans 14 amino acids. CDR3 sequence (DNA): TGTGCCAGTAGTCCCAGGACAGGGGGGAAAAAACTGTTTTTT. Residues: CASSPRTGGKKLFF.

This clone appeared a few times. The V and J genes are TRBV4-3 and TRBJ2-1; D could derive from TRBD1 or TRBD2 (6 bases each). The CDR3 covers 15 residues. Trimming took off 0 bases at V and 8 bases at J, with 14 bases between the two ends. Germline V gene lookup returns CDR1 LGHNA and CDR2 YSLEER. The CDR3 is CASSQDIERGDEQFF. The DNA of the CDR3 is TGCGCCAGCAGCCAAGATATTGAGAGGGGGGATGAGCAGTTCTTC.

This clone showed up just a few times. The V gene is TRBV29-1, the J gene TRBJ2-1; 8 positions match TRBD2. The V segment lost 4 bases and the J segment 2 bases; nucleotides outside the gene matches: 4. This CDR3 is 14 amino acids long. From germline, CDR1 is SQVTM and CDR2 ANQGSEA. The CDR3 protein is CSVGGGGPYNEQFF. CDR3 DNA: TGCAGCGTTGGTGGCGGGGGGCCCTACAATGAGCAGTTCTTC.

V is TRBV5-1 and J is TRBJ2-1; 10 positions agree with TRBD2. Losses at the gene ends were 2 bases for V and 6 bases for J; bases not matched to a gene: 2. Germline CDR1 SGHRS, CDR2 YFSETQ. The CDR3 extends over 14 amino acids. CDR3 DNA: TGCGCCAGCAGCTTCGGGACTAGCGTCAATGAGCAGTTCTTC. The encoded protein is CASSFGTSVNEQFF.

The V call is TRBV9, the J call TRBJ2-1; TRBD2 aligns across 9 bases. The germline CDR1 and CDR2 sequences are SGDLS and YYNGEE. With 3 bases clipped from V and 5 bases from J, the junction kept 6 bases outside the gene matches. This CDR3 has 15 amino acids. CDR3 nucleotides: TGTGCCAGCAGCGGAAGGACTAGCGTAAACAATGAGCAGTTCTTC. Protein product: CASSGRTSVNNEQFF. Based on the CDR3 plus reference TRBV9 and TRBJ2-1, the full variable domain is DSGVTQTPKHLITATGQRVTLRCSPRSGDLSVYWYQQSLDQGLQFLIQYYNGEERAKGNILERFSAQQFPDLHSELNLSSLELGDSALYFCASSGRTSVNNEQFFGPGTRLTVL.

This chain connects TRBV30 to TRBJ1-2, with 9 bases lining up with TRBD1. Germline-derived CDR1 and CDR2 are GTSNPN and SVGIG (reference sequence). The V segment lost 3 bases and the J segment 4 bases; nucleotides outside the gene matches: 9. The CDR3 covers 15 residues. The DNA for the CDR3 is TGTGCCTGGAGACAGAGGACAGGGGCATTCTATGGCTACACCTTC. Protein sequence: CAWRQRTGAFYGYTF.

The CDR3 DNA sequence: TGTGCCAGCAGTTCAGGAGGACAGGGTGTATATGAGCAGTTCTTC. Protein sequence: CASSSGGQGVYEQFF. The chain combines TRBV27 with TRBJ2-1, with 8 bases identical to TRBD1. Germline assignment: CDR1 MNHEY and CDR2 SMNVEV (reference sequence). Trimming took 4 bases from V and 8 from J; bases not matched to a gene: 10. This CDR3 spans 15 amino acids.

This chain connects TRBV30 to TRBJ1-2; D may be TRBD1 (6 bases). The germline V gene has CDR1 GTSNPN and CDR2 SVGIG (reference sequence). CDR3 length: 13 amino acids. Deletions cut 1 base from V and 6 bases from J, with 12 bases between. The CDR3 protein is CAWSAGVLDGYTF. The CDR3, as DNA: TGTGCCTGGAGTGCAGGGGTTTTGGATGGCTACACCTTC.